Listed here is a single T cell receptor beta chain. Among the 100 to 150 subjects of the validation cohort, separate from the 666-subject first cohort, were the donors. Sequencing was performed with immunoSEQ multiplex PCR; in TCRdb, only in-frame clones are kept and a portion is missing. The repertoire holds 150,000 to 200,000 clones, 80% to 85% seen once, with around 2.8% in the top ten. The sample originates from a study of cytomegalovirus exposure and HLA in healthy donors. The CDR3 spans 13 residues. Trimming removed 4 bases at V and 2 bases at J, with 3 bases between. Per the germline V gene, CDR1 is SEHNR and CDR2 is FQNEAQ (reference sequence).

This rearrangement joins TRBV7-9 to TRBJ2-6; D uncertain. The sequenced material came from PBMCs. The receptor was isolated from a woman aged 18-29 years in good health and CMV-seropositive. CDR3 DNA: TGTGCCAGCAGCTCAACTGGGGCCAACGTCCTGACTTTC. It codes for CASSSTGANVLTF.